The present TCR beta chain was sequenced within a study of blood T cell repertoires in COVID-19. Germline V lookup: CDR1 SGHTA, CDR2 FQGNSA. V gave up 5 bases and J gave up 2 bases; unmatched junction bases: 7. The length of the CDR3 is 16 residues. The protocol was immunoSEQ multiplex PCR, while the TCRdb copy is restricted to in-frame clones and leaves out a portion. The sample carries some 220,000 clones, approximately 85% recorded once. This chain connects TRBV7-2 to TRBJ2-5; TRBD2 aligns across 11 bases. Sequencing input: peripheral blood. The receptor comes from a man in his fifties with COVID-19, enrolled during active disease. The CDR3: CASSRVTSGAQETQYF. Written as DNA, the CDR3 is TGTGCCAGCAGCCGTGTGACTAGCGGGGCACAAGAGACCCAGTACTTC.